The clone carrying this T cell receptor (beta chain) was seen repeatedly, ten times or more. What it binds is not known. The sample belongs to a study of shared clonotypes between healthy human individuals. Donors were healthy HIV-negative adults without recent acute infections or vaccinations. The method was immunoSEQ multiplex PCR; TCRdb's version includes in-frame clones alone and lacks a portion of them. The sample has around 450,000 clones; roughly 80% are singletons. General study points: Limited genetic and exposure-history diversity came from having few donors.

The germline gives CDR1 MDHEN, CDR2 SYDVKM. V shed 3 bases and J shed 4 bases, with 15 bases lying between them. The CDR3 covers 15 residues. The sample comprised PBMCs. The V and J genes are TRBV28 and TRBJ2-5; D not resolved. This sequence originates from a woman in her 40s in good health. Some clones in this sample may be carry-over from other donors' samples. The CDR3 DNA is TGTGCCAGCAGTTTTAACAGAGGCCGCGGAGAGACCCAGTACTTC. Amino acid sequence: CASSFNRGRGETQYF.